Below are 2 T cell receptor beta chains sequenced from a single sample in a study of Ad26.COV2.S vaccination and SARS-CoV-2 variants. Here immunoSEQ multiplex PCR was the method, and the copy in TCRdb shows in-frame clones only, minus some. Among roughly 380,000 clones, around 83% were seen once, and the ten largest hold about 3.5%. Treatment given: some 19 received Ad26.COV2.S at low or high dose, single or two shots; about 5 received placebo; per-sample allocation not given. Samples came from day 63 after the first vaccine or placebo injection. Sequencing was performed on peripheral blood, taken in a trial of Ad26.COV2.S vaccine versus placebo. These receptors came from a person aged 18-65 years who received the Ad26.COV2.S COVID-19 vaccine or a placebo.

The chain joins TRBV6-5 to TRBJ1-3, with D perhaps TRBD1 (5 bases). The CDR3 spans 15 residues. V was shortened by 0 bases and J by 2 bases, with 8 bases between the two germline ends. Germline V gene lookup returns CDR1 MNHEY and CDR2 SVGAGI. The CDR3 protein is CASSYSGVPGNTIYF. The DNA for the CDR3 is TGTGCCAGCAGTTACTCGGGGGTCCCTGGAAACACCATATATTTT.

The J gene is TRBJ1-6, the V gene TRBV2; possible D gene TRBD1, 6 bases. V lost 4 bases and J lost 0, with 16 bases in between. The germline CDR1 and CDR2 sequences are SNHLY and FYNNEI. The CDR3 contains 18 residues. The CDR3 bases are TGTGCCAGCAGTGGGCGGACAGTTGAAAGCTCCTATAATTCACCCCTCCACTTT. Amino acids: CASSGRTVESSYNSPLHF.